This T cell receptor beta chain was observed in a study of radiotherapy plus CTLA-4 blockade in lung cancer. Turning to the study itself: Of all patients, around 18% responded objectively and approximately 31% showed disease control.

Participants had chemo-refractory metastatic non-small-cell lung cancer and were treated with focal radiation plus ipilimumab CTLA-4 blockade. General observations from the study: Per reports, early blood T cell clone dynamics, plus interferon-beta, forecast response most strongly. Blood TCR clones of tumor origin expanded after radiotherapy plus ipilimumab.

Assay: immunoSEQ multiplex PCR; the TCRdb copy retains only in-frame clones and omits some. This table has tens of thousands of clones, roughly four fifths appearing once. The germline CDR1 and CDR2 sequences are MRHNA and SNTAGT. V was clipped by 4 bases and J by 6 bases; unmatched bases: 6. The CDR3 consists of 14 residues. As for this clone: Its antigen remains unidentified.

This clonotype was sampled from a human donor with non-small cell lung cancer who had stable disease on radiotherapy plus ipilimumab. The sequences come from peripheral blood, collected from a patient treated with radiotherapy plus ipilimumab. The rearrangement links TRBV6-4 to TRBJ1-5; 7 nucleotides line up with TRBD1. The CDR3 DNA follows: TGTGCCAGCAGTGCCATGACAGGGAGTCAGCCCCAGCATTTT. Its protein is CASSAMTGSQPQHF.